One and the same sample provided the 2 T cell receptor delta chains below, sequenced in a study of γδ T cells in repeated Plasmodium falciparum infection (dated by TCRdb to the early 2020s). Library preparation was by multiplex PCR. The listed sequencing device is Illumina MiSeq. TCRdb reprocessed the public data with the CATT caller; entries with the same nucleotide sequence were combined afterwards. Present in this sample are under 60,000 delta-chain clones, about 1.5% of which were seen just once. The ten largest clonotypes hold 8.6% of the sample. For bulk TCR repertoire analysis, Vgamma9/Vdelta2+ and Vdelta2-negative gammadelta T cell populations were isolated by flow sorting from peripheral blood mononuclear cells. The specimen sequenced was gamma-delta T cells from blood. The receptors come from a pool of human donors (malaria-infected and uninfected, not separated).

About this clone itself: This DNA translates differently at residue 10 from the TCRdb protein, which is that of a much larger clone; a read error is likely, and the protein shown is the DNA's own translation. This chain links TRDV3 with TRDJ1; D perhaps matches TRDD3 (5 bases). V was trimmed by 5 bases and J by 1 base, leaving 32 bases between them. This CDR3 region has 19 residues. Per the germline V gene, CDR1 is TVYSNPD and CDR2 is GDNSRS (reference sequence). The CDR3 sequence: CAIRAHSELGESATDKLIF. For the CDR3, the DNA is TGTGCCATACGTGCTCATTCTGAATTGGGCGAAAGTGCCACCGATAAACTCATCTTT.

Ten or more counts support this clone. For this DNA, TCRdb reports the protein of a much larger clone, which diverges at residue 14, most likely from a read error; the protein presented here is translated directly from the DNA. The chain links TRDV1 to TRDJ1; the D gene is possibly TRDD2 (6 bases). The CDR3 extends over 20 amino acids. The germline V and J ends were trimmed by 1 base and 1 base, with 25 bases remaining between them. Germline lookup yields CDR1 TSWWSYY and CDR2 QGS. In DNA form, the CDR3 reads TGTGCTCTTGGGGAACCTCCTCCTACGAAGAGGGGTCTGTGCACCGATAAACTCATCTTT. This encodes CALGEPPPTKRGLCTDKLIF.